The 9 T cell receptor beta chains reported below all come from one sample, sequenced in a study of blood T cell repertoires in COVID-19 (dated by TCRdb to the early 2020s). The library came from the immunoSEQ multiplex PCR assay. TCRdb limited this immuneACCESS table to in-frame rearrangements with V and J called. A share of clones is missing; checked studies link under half to unresolved V genes, and the rest is unexplained. The sample has 150,000 to 200,000 clones on record, 86% of them singletons. The top ten hold about 0.95% of the sample. The sample comprised peripheral blood. The receptor set was obtained from a young man with acute or convalescent COVID-19.

This chain uses TRBV30 with TRBJ2-2, with TRBD1 matching 10 bases. CDR1 and CDR2 (germline): GTSNPN, SVGIG (reference sequence). This CDR3 is 14 amino acids long. The J segment lost 7 bases and the V segment lost 2 bases, leaving 4 bases of the junction unmatched. The CDR3 DNA reads as TGTGCCTGGAGTCGACAGGGGGCGGGCGGGGAGCTGTTTTTT. Its translation is CAWSRQGAGGELFF. The full variable domain, with the rest looked up from reference TRBV30 and TRBJ2-2, is SQTIHQWPATLVQPVGSPLSLECTVEGTSNPNLYWYRQAAGRGLQLLFYSVGIGQISSEVPQNLSASRPQDRQFILSSKKLLLSDSGFYLCAWSRQGAGGELFFGEGSRLTVL.

The chain couples TRBV4-1 to TRBJ2-7; 7 bases fit TRBD1. This CDR3 is 17 amino acids long. Germline CDR1 reads MGHRA; CDR2 reads YSYEKL. Trimming removed 0 bases from V and 0 bases from J; junction bases left unmatched: 8. The CDR3 region is CASSQDWGRGHSYEQYV. For the CDR3, the DNA is TGCGCCAGCAGCCAAGATTGGGGTAGGGGGCACTCCTACGAGCAGTACGTC.

The table lists this clone with a few counts. The V and J genes are TRBV5-1 and TRBJ2-3; D gene unclear. CDR1 SGHRS and CDR2 YFSETQ come from the germline V gene. The CDR3 runs to 13 residues. Trimming removed 4 bases from V and 4 bases from J, with 10 bases in between. The CDR3 DNA reads TGCGCCAGCAGCCTGACATTCTCAGATACGCAGTATTTT. Translated, it gives CASSLTFSDTQYF.

J is TRBJ2-5 and V is TRBV7-9; 11 bases match TRBD2. V was pared by 2 bases and J by 2 bases, with 7 bases of the junction left unmatched. This CDR3 has 17 residues. Germline CDR1 and CDR2: SEHNR and FQNEAQ (reference sequence). CDR3 in DNA: TGTGCCAGCAGCTTAAGTGGTGCTAGCGGGGGGCAAGAGACCCAGTACTTC. Translation: CASSLSGASGGQETQYF.

The chain is built from TRBV10-2 and TRBJ2-5; a possible D gene is TRBD1 (7 bases). The CDR3 has 13 amino acids. V was clipped by 6 bases and J by 3 bases, with 11 bases between them. The germline CDR1 and CDR2 sequences are WSHSY and SAAADI. CDR3 DNA: TGCGCCAGCAGGGGGGGACAGAAAGAGACCCAGTACTTC. This encodes CASRGGQKETQYF.

This sequence joins TRBV28 and TRBJ1-3; 7 bases are a match to TRBD1. Looked up from germline, CDR1 is MDHEN and CDR2 is SYDVKM. J gave up 5 bases and V 3 bases, and 16 bases lay outside the gene matches. The CDR3 has 18 residues. CDR3 sequence reads: CASSFIVMGTDFRNTIYF. CDR3 DNA sequence: TGTGCCAGCAGTTTCATAGTTATGGGGACAGACTTCAGAAACACCATATATTTT.

The J gene is TRBJ1-1, the V gene TRBV3-1 (or the pseudogene TRBV3-2), with a weak D call TRBD1 (6 bases). The CDR3 extends over 14 amino acids. Germline lookup yields CDR1 LGHDT and CDR2 YNNKEL (reference sequence). V dropped 0 bases and J dropped 7 bases, with 12 bases sitting between them. The chain's CDR3 is CASSQDKGRGEAFF. As DNA, the CDR3 is TGTGCCAGCAGCCAAGATAAAGGCAGGGGTGAAGCTTTCTTT.

This clone has a handful of counts. The V gene is TRBV12-3 or TRBV12-4, the J gene TRBJ2-7; 9 positions agree with TRBD2. The ends lost 6 bases at V and 2 bases at J; junction bases unmatched: 2. The CDR3 consists of 13 residues. CDR3 nucleotides: TGTGCCAGCAGGGGACTAGCTACCTACGAGCAGTACTTC. Translation gives CASRGLATYEQYF.

This clone was seen a single time. V and J are TRBV12-3 or TRBV12-4 and TRBJ2-2, with D unclear. Trimming removed 9 bases from V and 3 bases from J, with 5 bases in between. This CDR3 region has 11 residues. In nucleotides, the CDR3 is TGTGCCAGTTATCACACCGGGGAGCTGTTTTTT. Amino acid sequence: CASYHTGELFF.